The next 4 T cell receptor beta chains were all read from a single sample in a study of T-cell memory formation after mild COVID-19. TCRdb fed the 5' RACE reads into MiXCR, producing one record per CDR3 protein. Here the sample spans about 410,000 distinct CDR3 sequences, more than 20% being singletons. Sequenced input: PBMCs or a T cell subset sorted from them (not recorded which). The receptors were gathered from an adult woman who had mild COVID-19 (a few samples of this study predate the infection). Cell type and time point are not known.

The chain uses TRBV3-1 and TRBJ2-1; 8 nucleotides agree with TRBD2. J was trimmed by 4 bases and V by 5 bases; bases with no gene match: 10. Germline values: CDR1 LGHDT, CDR2 YNNKEL (reference sequence). CDR3 length equals 16 residues. DNA of the CDR3: TGTGCCAGCAGCGGACCGGGACTAGGTTATTACAATGAGCAGTTCTTC. It encodes CASSGPGLGYYNEQFF.

This chain joins TRBV12-3 or TRBV12-4 and TRBJ2-2; 7 bases match TRBD2. This CDR3 has 14 residues. Trimming at V came to 7 bases and at J to 7 bases, leaving 9 bases not matched to a gene. The CDR3 nucleotides read TGTGCCAGCACCTTGGGAGGGCCGGTCGGGGAGCTGTTTTTT. Translation gives CASTLGGPVGELFF.

This rearrangement joins TRBV12-3 or TRBV12-4 to TRBJ1-5, with TRBD1 matching 12 bases. V lost 6 bases, J lost 6 bases, and 3 bases stayed unmatched. The CDR3 has 14 residues. In DNA form, the CDR3 reads TGTGCCAGCAGCTGGGACAGGGGGCTTCAGCCCCAGCATTTT. This sequence encodes CASSWDRGLQPQHF.

This clonotype was seen only a few times. The rearrangement joins TRBV20-1 to TRBJ2-3, with a tentative D call TRBD1 (6 bases). V was trimmed by 3 bases and J by 3 bases, leaving 16 bases between them. In germline, CDR1 is DFQATT, CDR2 SNEGSKA (reference sequence). There are 15 residues in the CDR3. The DNA of the CDR3 is TGCAGTGCTAGCCCCTTAACAGGGTTAACAGATACGCAGTATTTT. Its protein product is CSASPLTGLTDTQYF.